This T cell receptor beta chain was sequenced for a study of shared clonotypes between healthy human individuals (dated by TCRdb to the early 2020s). Notes on the research overall: The cohort comprised a couple of women and three men aged 18 to 49 years. Per donor, three plates each were used for CD4 naive and CD4 memory, two for CD8 naive, and one for CD8 memory. Blood TCR repertoires of 5 or 6 healthy adults were deeply sequenced to estimate repertoire size and the extent of clonotype sharing between individuals. To increase sequencing depth and limit assay-specific biases, TCR repertoire library preparation and sequencing were carried out by different laboratories using diverse techniques. Between about 0.94 and 8.9 billion PBMCs per donor were obtained by leukapheresis.

Donors were healthy HIV-negative adults with no recently reported acute infections or vaccinations. Every donor was a Caucasian adult residing in Nashville, Tennessee, USA. CD4+ T cells were enriched by magnetic negative selection, after which naive cells were positively selected on CD45RA and the negative fraction was taken as the memory subset. Blood was obtained by leukapheresis, after which PBMCs were separated by Ficoll-Histopaque density gradient centrifugation and cryopreserved in liquid nitrogen vapor phase. Analytical flow cytometry was used to check the purity and quantity of each magnetically sorted T cell population. From each sorted fraction, genomic DNA was isolated and quantified by UV absorbance on a Nanodrop 2000c. Using the deep immunoSEQ assay, multiplex PCR amplified TCR CDR3 regions from genomic DNA. Genomic DNA extracted from each cell subset was distributed evenly over all wells of several immunoSEQ 96-well plates, and each plate served as one replicate. Each replicate PCR for sorted subsets received around 200 ng genomic DNA, equal to about 30,000 T cell genomes. The purified libraries were quantified using a Qubit 3.0 fluorometer, sized with a Bioanalyzer 2100, and then quantified again using the KAPA Library Quantification kit. Every immunoSEQ 96-well plate was sequenced on a separate single-read 150-cycle Illumina NextSeq 550 flow cell. Processing in the source paper ran as follows. The immunoSEQ output contained only junctional sequences without quality scores, so filtering could not match that applied to full-length reads. To assign V/J genes and CDR3, sequences were annotated using PyIR, a Python wrapper for IgBLAST v1.9, with IMGT germline references. Reads with weak V/J assignments (E-value above 1e-6), missing CDR3, stop codons, out-of-frame junctions, or ambiguous translated residues were removed. V3J clonotypes were defined as sequences sharing an identical inferred V gene, J gene, and CDR3 amino acid sequence. Percentage overlap between repertoires was calculated by dividing the number of shared unique clonotypes by the size of the smaller repertoire. Richness of each repertoire was evaluated using RTK rarefaction, the Chao1 estimator, and Recon v2.1 estimates of unobserved clonotypes. OLGA was used to compute generation probabilities for all TCRbeta clonotypes that the gDNA method yielded from a handful of donors. TCRdb took over this immuneACCESS table, retaining in-frame rearrangements with V and J assigned. Such tables are incomplete; in checked studies, under half of the missing clones stem from an unresolved V gene, and the remainder is unexplained. V and J calls and clone size follow that table, whereas D and trimming were derived from the DNA. The sample data list under 2,500,000 clones, and approximately 94% of these were observed just once. Less than 0.15% of the sample is taken by the ten largest.

The CDR3 runs 14 amino acids, cysteine and phenylalanine included. Solely the CDR3 DNA is kept, with 42 bases framed from the first base. Here V drops 4 bases and J drops 8 bases, and the junction holds 7 bases not matched to any gene. According to the germline V gene, CDR1 reads SGHDT and CDR2 reads YYEEEE. In regard to this clone: The antigen this receptor binds is unknown. No base qualities exist here, and no much larger clone lies one base off it.

What the work shows at the level of the full study, not this receptor alone: Naive subsets generally had larger estimated clonotype richness than memory subsets. Even with the large sequencing depth, rarefaction of the sorted-subset datasets indicated that sequencing was incomplete. Sharing across several donors was observed for around 5% of naive CD4, 3.5% of naive CD8, 2% to 2.5% of memory CD4, and roughly 0.4% of memory CD8 clonotypes. Compared with non-shared clonotypes, clonotypes shared by all four sorted-subset donors had higher generation probabilities. The small number of donors limited the genetic and exposure-history diversity represented. Pairwise subsampling led to the expectation that sequencing depth would affect the degree of clonotype sharing among donors. Only blood was sampled, and tissue TCR repertoires likely differ from those in blood.

The chain was built from TRBV5-6 and TRBJ1-4; TRBD1 agrees with 8 junctional bases. The material sequenced was naive CD4+ T cells sorted from blood. The intended sense of this specimen's cell subset or site label: CD45RA+ positively selected. The clonotype comes from a man between 18 and 29 years old in good health. The DNA is as follows: TGTGCCAGCAGCATCACAGGGGGGGACGAAAAACTGTTTTTT. It translates as CASSITGGDEKLFF.